This T cell receptor beta chain was sequenced in a study of T cell responses to AZD1222 COVID-19 vaccine. Study-wide results and caveats: Reportedly, close to half of spike-specific TCRs are directed against unmutated variant regions.

Libraries were prepared by immunoSEQ multiplex PCR; TCRdb keeps only in-frame clonotypes and omits some of them. The table lists more than 110,000 clones, around nine tenths of them singletons, with approximately 5.4% in the top ten. Notes on this clone: Antigen: not known.

This CDR3 has 14 amino acids. Germline lookup yields CDR1 MNHEY and CDR2 SVGAGI. V was trimmed by 2 bases and J by 3 bases, leaving 8 bases between them. This chain joins TRBV6-5 and TRBJ2-1; D perhaps matches TRBD1 (6 bases). The input for sequencing was peripheral blood, taken on day 0 of AZD1222 vaccination. This TCR was recovered from an adult in good health. CDR3 in amino acids: CASSYQQGYNEQFF. The CDR3 nucleotides read TGTGCCAGCAGTTACCAACAGGGCTACAATGAGCAGTTCTTC.